One sample yielded the 24 T cell receptor beta chains listed below, sequenced in a study of shared clonotypes between healthy human individuals. Assay used: immunoSEQ multiplex PCR; TCRdb lists only in-frame clones, some missing. Here the sample spans millions of clones, over 90% being singletons. The sample consisted of naive CD4+ T cells from PBMCs. As for subset: CD45RA+ positively selected. The source is a man between 18 and 35 years old in good health. Some clones in this sample may be carry-over from other donors' samples.

This sequence joins TRBV5-8 and TRBJ2-7; possibly TRBD2 for D (7 bases). The CDR3 contains 14 residues. V was cut by 4 bases and J by 2 bases, with 13 bases left in between. In germline, CDR1 is SGHTS, CDR2 YDEGEE. The CDR3 loop is CASSEGGAAYEQYF. The CDR3 DNA reads as TGTGCCAGCAGCGAGGGGGGGGCCGCCTACGAGCAGTACTTC.

The chain combines TRBV5-4 with TRBJ2-1; no firm D call. Between the trimmed V and J ends, which lost 0 bases and 8 bases, there was a span of 15 bases. Germline V lookup: CDR1 SGHNT, CDR2 YYREEE (reference sequence). This CDR3 spans 15 amino acids. The CDR3 DNA follows: TGTGCCAGCAGCTTGGTCTCCTTGGGCGGCGATGAGCAGTTCTTC. Translating it yields CASSLVSLGGDEQFF.

This chain connects TRBV28 to TRBJ1-4; D gene uncertain. In germline, CDR1 is MDHEN, CDR2 SYDVKM. The CDR3 length is 14 residues. Trimming removed 1 base at V and 3 bases at J, with 6 bases between. The CDR3 loop is CASSLSPANEKLFF. CDR3 nucleotide sequence: TGTGCCAGCAGTTTATCCCCAGCTAATGAAAAACTGTTTTTT.

This chain connects TRBV27 to TRBJ1-5, with D hard to call. The CDR3 extends over 13 amino acids. The germline CDR1 and CDR2 sequences are MNHEY and SMNVEV (reference sequence). V lost 2 bases and J 6 bases, leaving 8 bases between the germline ends. In DNA form, the CDR3 reads TGTGCCAGCAGTTTACGGTTCCGTCAGCCCCAGCATTTT. Translation: CASSLRFRQPQHF.

The J gene is TRBJ2-1, the V gene TRBV29-1; a weak D match, TRBD2 (5 bases). Trimming removed 4 bases from V and 4 bases from J, with 11 bases in between. From germline, CDR1 is SQVTM and CDR2 ANQGSEA. The CDR3 has 13 amino acids. The CDR3 sequence: CSVGGFLYNEQFF. The CDR3 nucleotides read TGCAGCGTTGGCGGGTTTCTATACAATGAGCAGTTCTTC.

As to this clone: Additional DNA sequences in this sample encode the identical CDR3. V usage is TRBV18 and J usage is TRBJ1-1; D possibly corresponds to TRBD1 (5 bases). V shed 1 base and J shed 1 base, with 10 bases lying between them. CDR1 and CDR2 (germline): KGHSH, LQKENI. This CDR3 has 15 amino acids. In DNA form, the CDR3 reads TGTGCCAGCTCACCACTTGGGGGTGGGAACACTGAAGCTTTCTTT. Protein: CASSPLGGGNTEAFF.

This chain uses TRBV6-6 with TRBJ1-5; D gene uncertain. Looked up from germline, CDR1 is MNHNY and CDR2 is SVGAGI (reference sequence). Trimming left V 0 bases short and J 10 bases short, with 10 bases between. The CDR3 runs 13 residues. The CDR3 sequence: CASSYSIRLPQHF. CDR3 bases: TGTGCCAGCAGTTACTCAATTCGGCTTCCCCAGCATTTT.

This chain uses TRBV5-1 with TRBJ1-1, with a possible D match to TRBD1 (5 bases). The germline V gene has CDR1 SGHRS and CDR2 YFSETQ. The ends were cut back, 5 bases at V and 2 bases at J, with 13 bases in the middle. This CDR3 is built from 14 residues. The CDR3 region is CASRGDPANTEAFF. The DNA of the CDR3 is TGCGCCAGCAGAGGGGATCCCGCTAACACTGAAGCTTTCTTT. The full variable domain, with the rest looked up from reference TRBV5-1 and TRBJ1-1, is KAGVTQTPRYLIKTRGQQVTLSCSPISGHRSVSWYQQTPGQGLQFLFEYFSETQRNKGNFPGRFSGRQFSNSRSEMNVSTLELGDSALYLCASRGDPANTEAFFGQGTRLTVV.

For this clone: Other nucleotide sequences in the sample specify the same CDR3. This chain joins TRBV27 and TRBJ2-3; D unclear. CDR1 and CDR2 (germline): MNHEY, SMNVEV (reference sequence). The CDR3 has 13 amino acids. V lost 2 bases and J lost 4, with 7 bases in between. CDR3 protein: CASSLLGADTQYF. CDR3 bases: TGTGCCAGCAGTTTACTGGGCGCAGATACGCAGTATTTT.

The CDR3 nucleotides are TGCGCCAGCAGCCCCCTTGCGGGAGCCGGGGAGCTGTTTTTT. Encoded protein: CASSPLAGAGELFF. The chain has TRBV5-1 and TRBJ2-2; the match to TRBD2 covers 7 bases. From germline, CDR1 is SGHRS and CDR2 YFSETQ. The V and J ends lost 4 bases and 6 bases, in that order; junction bases with no gene match: 6. This CDR3 spans 14 amino acids.

V is TRBV7-3 and J is TRBJ2-2, with 8 bases that match TRBD2. This CDR3 has 15 amino acids. V shed 5 bases and J 3 bases; nucleotides not matched to a gene: 5. The germline CDR1 and CDR2 sequences are SGHTA and FQGTGA. This CDR3 is CASSTVAGYTGELFF. CDR3 bases: TGTGCCAGCAGCACAGTAGCGGGATACACCGGGGAGCTGTTTTTT.

The chain employs TRBV7-2 and TRBJ1-2; D gene ambiguous. This CDR3 has 15 residues. Germline V gives CDR1 SGHTA, CDR2 FQGNSA. V gave up 2 bases and J gave up 0 bases, with 10 bases separating them. As DNA, the CDR3 is TGTGCCAGCAGCTTAATGCACAGCCCTAACTATGGCTACACCTTC. It is translated as CASSLMHSPNYGYTF.

This rearrangement joins TRBV7-9 to TRBJ1-2; D might be TRBD1 (5 bases). Per germline, CDR1 SEHNR and CDR2 FQNEAQ (reference sequence). This CDR3 has 14 amino acids. V lost 1 base to trimming and J lost 6 bases, with 12 bases between them. As DNA, the CDR3 is TGTGCCAGCAGCTTAGAGAGGGGCCAGGATGGCTACACCTTC. Protein sequence: CASSLERGQDGYTF.

V usage is TRBV14 and J usage is TRBJ2-7; tentative D call: TRBD1 (5 bases). Germline assignment: CDR1 SGHDN and CDR2 FVKESK. The CDR3 is 14 amino acids. Trimming removed 6 bases at V and 2 bases at J, with 14 bases between. CDR3 DNA sequence: TGTGCCAGCAGTCGACAGCTAAACACCTACGAGCAGTACTTC. Its translation: CASSRQLNTYEQYF. The full variable domain, with the rest looked up from reference TRBV14 and TRBJ2-7, is EAGVTQFPSHSVIEKGQTVTLRCDPISGHDNLYWYRRVMGKEIKFLLHFVKESKQDESGMPNNRFLAERTGGTYSTLKVQPAELEDSGVYFCASSRQLNTYEQYFGPGTRLTVT.

CDR3 sequence reads: CASSQGDLRGPWGTQYF. The CDR3 region has the DNA TGCGCCAGCAGCCAAGGAGATCTTAGGGGACCGTGGGGGACCCAGTACTTC. J is TRBJ2-5 and V is TRBV4-1, with D possibly called TRBD1 or TRBD2 (5 bases each). V lost 1 base, J lost 7 bases, and 22 bases lay in between. The germline V gene encodes CDR1 MGHRA and CDR2 YSYEKL. This CDR3 has 17 residues.

About this clone itself: Distinct nucleotide sequences in the sample also encode this CDR3. This chain uses TRBV9 with TRBJ2-1; no reliable D call. This CDR3 is built from 15 residues. CDR1 is SGDLS and CDR2 is YYNGEE in the germline V gene. Trimming left V 0 bases short and J 0 bases short, with 7 bases between. The DNA for the CDR3 is TGTGCCAGCAGCGTAGGGACGGGCTCCTACAATGAGCAGTTCTTC. Translating it yields CASSVGTGSYNEQFF.

The chain is built from TRBV7-8 and TRBJ1-3; D unresolved. V was clipped by 0 bases and J by 4 bases, with 10 bases between them. CDR3 length equals 15 residues. Germline V gene lookup returns CDR1 SGHVS and CDR2 FQNEAQ. The CDR3 bases are TGTGCCAGCAGCTTAGCGCTGGGAACCGGAAACACCATATATTTT. Translated: CASSLALGTGNTIYF.

This chain connects TRBV2 to TRBJ1-4; TRBD1 matches 9 bases. CDR3 length equals 14 residues. The V and J ends lost 5 bases and 8 bases, in that order; junction bases with no gene match: 6. Germline assignment: CDR1 SNHLY and CDR2 FYNNEI. The CDR3 nucleotides read TGTGCCAGCAGTCCCTGGACAGGGGTCGAAAAACTGTTTTTT. Amino acids: CASSPWTGVEKLFF.

This clone is a singleton in its sample. DNA for the CDR3: TGTGCCAGCAGCGGACAGGCGAGGGTGGGCGGGGAGCTGTTTTTT. As protein: CASSGQARVGGELFF. J is TRBJ2-2 and V is TRBV5-4; 7 bases match TRBD1. The CDR3 totals 15 residues. With V trimmed by 4 bases and J by 7 bases, 10 bases remained unmatched. The germline gives CDR1 SGHNT, CDR2 YYREEE (reference sequence).

The genes are TRBV5-4 and TRBJ1-2, with D possibly TRBD1 on 5 matching bases. There are 13 residues in the CDR3. Trimming stripped 0 bases from V and 8 bases from J, with 11 bases between. CDR1 and CDR2 (germline): SGHNT, YYREEE (reference sequence). Here the CDR3 reads CASSLAGIEGYTF. The DNA of the CDR3 is TGTGCCAGCAGCTTGGCAGGGATAGAGGGCTACACCTTC.

This sequence joins TRBV29-1 and TRBJ2-1, with 11 bases lining up with TRBD2. There are 15 residues in the CDR3. With V trimmed by 6 bases and J by 2 bases, 6 bases remained unmatched. Germline V gene sequence: CDR1 SQVTM, CDR2 ANQGSEA. The CDR3, as DNA: TGCAGCGTACACCCACTAGCGGGAGCCTACAATGAGCAGTTCTTC. Translating gives CSVHPLAGAYNEQFF.

The V and J genes are TRBV19 and TRBJ2-5, with D perhaps matching TRBD1 or TRBD2 (5 bases each). Trimming took off 11 bases at V and 2 bases at J, with 15 bases between the two ends. This CDR3 contains 13 residues. Per germline, CDR1 LNHDA and CDR2 SQIVND (reference sequence). The CDR3 DNA reads as TGTGCCTGCGAACGAGGGGTTCAAGAGACCCAGTACTTC. Translation: CACERGVQETQYF. Filled out from reference TRBV19 and TRBJ2-5, the complete variable domain reads DGGITQSPKYLFRKEGQNVTLSCEQNLNHDAMYWYRQDPGQGLRLIYYSQIVNDFQKGDIAEGYSVSREKKESFPLTVTSAQKNPTAFYLCACERGVQETQYFGPGTRLLVL.

The gene calls are TRBV7-2 and TRBJ1-2; no firm D call. This CDR3 is 15 amino acids long. CDR1 and CDR2 (germline): SGHTA, FQGNSA. V was clipped by 5 bases and J by 3 bases, with 16 bases between them. CDR3 bases: TGTGCCAGCAGCCCCAAGGAGGCCACAGACTATGGCTACACCTTC. Its protein product is CASSPKEATDYGYTF.

The chain carries TRBV30 and TRBJ1-1; 8 bases agree with TRBD1. In germline, CDR1 is GTSNPN, CDR2 SVGIG (reference sequence). The CDR3 sequence is 14 residues long. V lost 0 bases, J lost 3 bases, and 3 bases stayed unmatched. CDR3 sequence: CAWSVTGGYTEAFF. The CDR3 nucleotides read TGTGCCTGGAGTGTAACAGGGGGGTACACTGAAGCTTTCTTT.